The clone carrying this T cell receptor (beta chain) appeared once. Its antigen is currently unknown. The CDR3 has 15 amino acids. With 7 bases removed from V and 3 bases from J, the gap between germline ends came to 16 bases. Germline V CDR1 and CDR2: MRHNA, SNTAGT. The record originates from a study of shared clonotypes between healthy human individuals. Selected positively for CCR7 and CD45RO-negative, naive CD8 cells excluded terminally differentiated effector memory CD45RA+ cells. Clones were sequenced by immunoSEQ multiplex PCR, and TCRdb holds only the in-frame ones, with some missing. The profile shows under 2,000,000 clones, approximately 94% of them singletons. Study-wide results and caveats: Sorted-subset sequencing, rarefaction showed, was incomplete despite large depth.

The sample taken for sequencing was naive CD8+ T cells sorted from blood. The chain combines TRBV6-4 with TRBJ1-5; D is perhaps TRBD1 (5 bases). The receptor comes from a man aged 18 to 29 in good health. CDR3 bases: TGTGCCAGCACTGTGGGGGGGGTCCTCAATCAGCCCCAGCATTTT. Protein sequence: CASTVGGVLNQPQHF.